What follows are 3 T cell receptor beta chains derived from one specimen sequenced in a study of post-analysis software for immune sequencing data. Unique molecular identifiers tagged the TCR beta cDNA libraries. MiXCR, applied by TCRdb to the PCR reads, yields one record per CDR3 protein. The repertoire holds 350,000 to 500,000 distinct CDR3 sequences, with 30% to 45% as singletons. Antigens of these TCRs are unknown. Whole-study findings and limits: The study found TRBV5-6, TRBV5-1 and TRBV20-1 among roughly 5 TRBV segments more frequent in patients than controls.

Specimen: blood. The receptors come from a girl aged 2-15 years with multiple sclerosis.

This clonotype was observed a few times. The rearrangement joins TRBV4-3 to TRBJ2-1, with D uncertain. CDR3 length equals 15 residues. Deletions cut 2 bases from V and 0 bases from J, with 8 bases between. Germline CDR1 LGHNA, CDR2 YSLEER. In DNA form, the CDR3 reads TGCGCCAGCAGCCAAATTGTGGTCTCCTACAATGAGCAGTTCTTC. Amino acid sequence: CASSQIVVSYNEQFF.

The rearrangement links TRBV6-1 to TRBJ2-1; 12 bases line up with TRBD2. After removal of 6 bases from V and 5 bases from J, the junction contained 11 bases not matched to a gene. Germline lookup yields CDR1 MNHNS and CDR2 SASEGT. The CDR3 has 17 residues. CDR3 DNA: TGTGCCAGCAGGGATGGGGTAGGACTAGCGGGAAACAATGAGCAGTTCTTC. This translates into CASRDGVGLAGNNEQFF.

The CDR3 loop is CASSSLGTSGGNQYF. As DNA, the CDR3 is TGCGCCAGCAGCTCCCTAGGGACTAGCGGGGGGAACCAGTACTTC. This chain uses TRBV4-1 with TRBJ2-5; 15 bases match TRBD2. The ends lost 5 bases at V and 10 bases at J; junction bases unmatched: 8. CDR3 length: 15 residues. Germline V lookup: CDR1 MGHRA, CDR2 YSYEKL.